The 20 T cell receptor beta chains below were found in one sample sequenced in a study of beta chain features in type 1 diabetes. Expressed TCRB transcripts were sequenced because the entire RNA isolate underwent reverse transcription. Produced via immunoSEQ multiplex PCR; TCRdb's table is partial and in-frame only. This table holds 240,000 or so clones, around 26% found once. The sequenced material came from central memory CD4+ T cells from blood. The receptor set was obtained from a man younger than 40 in good health.

The chain recombines TRBV5-1 with TRBJ2-1, with D perhaps given as TRBD1 or TRBD2 (5 bases each). Germline V lookup: CDR1 SGHRS, CDR2 YFSETQ. The CDR3 totals 16 residues. The V end lost 1 base, the J end lost 6 bases, and 17 bases lay between the germline ends. CDR3 DNA: TGCGCCAGCAGCTTGAGTCGTAGGGGACCTGGCAATGAGCAGTTCTTC. Translated, it gives CASSLSRRGPGNEQFF. Using reference TRBV5-1 and TRBJ2-1 for the parts outside the CDR3, the full variable domain is KAGVTQTPRYLIKTRGQQVTLSCSPISGHRSVSWYQQTPGQGLQFLFEYFSETQRNKGNFPGRFSGRQFSNSRSEMNVSTLELGDSALYLCASSLSRRGPGNEQFFGPGTRLTVL.

The chain uses TRBV9 and TRBJ1-6; D perhaps matches TRBD1 (5 bases). Trimming removed 4 bases from V and 4 bases from J, with 18 bases in between. CDR3 length: 17 residues. Germline lookup yields CDR1 SGDLS and CDR2 YYNGEE. The CDR3 is CASSPRGETVYNSPLHF. The CDR3 coding sequence is TGTGCCAGCAGCCCAAGAGGGGAGACAGTGTATAATTCACCCCTCCACTTT. Using reference TRBV9 and TRBJ1-6 for the parts outside the CDR3, the full variable domain is DSGVTQTPKHLITATGQRVTLRCSPRSGDLSVYWYQQSLDQGLQFLIQYYNGEERAKGNILERFSAQQFPDLHSELNLSSLELGDSALYFCASSPRGETVYNSPLHFGNGTRLTVT.

In its sample, this clone was seen a few times. This chain connects TRBV7-2 to TRBJ2-7; D perhaps matches TRBD2 (5 bases). The CDR3 contains 15 residues. Trimming cost V 4 bases and J 3 bases, with 16 bases left between them. The germline V gene has CDR1 SGHTA and CDR2 FQGNSA. CDR3 bases: TGTGCCAGCAGCTCCAGGACTGGTATTGGCTACGAGCAGTACTTC. Its translation: CASSSRTGIGYEQYF.

This rearrangement joins TRBV7-8 to TRBJ2-1, with D perhaps matching TRBD2 (6 bases). V lost 5 bases and J 6 bases, leaving 20 bases between the germline ends. The CDR3 runs to 16 residues. Germline V lookup: CDR1 SGHVS, CDR2 FQNEAQ. The CDR3 region has the DNA TGTGCCAGCAGCGCCGAGACGGGACTCCTGATCAATGAGCAGTTCTTC. Residues: CASSAETGLLINEQFF.

V and J are TRBV25-1 and TRBJ2-1, with 8 bases matching TRBD2. This CDR3 has 16 amino acids. With V trimmed by 3 bases and J by 10 bases, 14 bases remained unmatched. The germline CDR1 and CDR2 sequences are MGHDK and SYGVNS. CDR3 sequence reads: CASSDLGGRLVQEQFF. The CDR3, as DNA: TGTGCCAGCAGTGATCTAGGCGGGAGGTTAGTACAGGAGCAGTTCTTC.

This clone was observed a handful of times. The sample holds other DNA sequences that translate to the same CDR3. The rearrangement uses TRBV11-2 and TRBJ2-7; maybe TRBD2 (6 bases). The CDR3 is 13 amino acids. Trimming cost V 4 bases and J 3 bases, with 10 bases left between them. The germline gives CDR1 SGHAT, CDR2 FQNNGV. The CDR3 sequence is CASSSQGGYEQYF. CDR3 in DNA: TGTGCCAGCAGCTCGCAGGGAGGCTACGAGCAGTACTTC.

This clone was counted only a few times. This rearrangement joins TRBV30 to TRBJ1-1; D possibly corresponds to TRBD1 (5 bases). This CDR3 contains 12 residues. Per germline, CDR1 GTSNPN and CDR2 SVGIG (reference sequence). V was clipped by 7 bases and J by 2 bases, with 11 bases between them. CDR3 protein: CAYRTGNTEAFF. In DNA form, the CDR3 reads TGTGCCTACAGAACAGGTAACACTGAAGCTTTCTTT.

The chain uses TRBV27 and TRBJ1-1; possibly TRBD1 for D (5 bases). The CDR3 is 16 amino acids. In germline, CDR1 is MNHEY, CDR2 SMNVEV (reference sequence). The V and J ends lost 2 bases and 0 bases respectively, with 13 bases between them. The CDR3 spells CASSLMAGNLNTEAFF. For the CDR3, the DNA is TGTGCCAGCAGTTTAATGGCAGGGAATTTGAACACTGAAGCTTTCTTT.

The rearrangement uses TRBV2 and TRBJ2-1; 12 bases match TRBD2. J was trimmed by 2 bases and V by 5 bases; bases with no gene match: 1. The CDR3 loop spans 15 amino acids. CDR1 is SNHLY and CDR2 is FYNNEI in the germline V gene. The CDR3 DNA sequence: TGTGCCAGCAGTAGGACTAGCGGGGCCTACAATGAGCAGTTCTTC. This translates into CASSRTSGAYNEQFF.

This clone occurred a few times. V is TRBV28 and J is TRBJ2-7; D not certain. V shed 5 bases and J shed 5 bases, with 7 bases lying between them. CDR1 and CDR2 (germline): MDHEN, SYDVKM. The CDR3 runs 11 residues. Here the CDR3 reads CASSRFHEQYF. The CDR3 DNA reads as TGTGCCAGCAGTCGGTTCCACGAGCAGTACTTC.

The chain couples TRBV23-1 to TRBJ1-2, with no clear D. TRBV23-1 is classed as an ORF, of uncertain function. Trimming left V 5 bases short and J 5 bases short, with 15 bases between. The CDR3 loop spans 14 amino acids. The CDR3 coding sequence is TGCGCCAGCAGTAACGTGGCGGCTTCATATGGCTACACCTTC. Amino acid sequence: CASSNVAASYGYTF.

This chain joins TRBV11-3 and TRBJ2-3; 10 nucleotides line up with TRBD2. The germline V gene encodes CDR1 SGHNT and CDR2 YENEEA. CDR3 size: 15 residues. V shed 5 bases and J 1 base; nucleotides not matched to a gene: 3. In nucleotides, the CDR3 is TGTGCCAGCAGCCCCGGGACTAGCGGCACAGATACGCAGTATTTT. Amino acids: CASSPGTSGTDTQYF.

The chain recombines TRBV30 with TRBJ2-2, with D possibly matching TRBD1 (6 bases). V shed 0 bases and J shed 0 bases, with 14 bases lying between them. The CDR3 has 17 residues. The germline CDR1 and CDR2 sequences are GTSNPN and SVGIG (reference sequence). The CDR3 DNA sequence: TGTGCCTGGAGTGTCCCACTGGGGGCTACGAACACCGGGGAGCTGTTTTTT. Translating it yields CAWSVPLGATNTGELFF.

To note about this clone: The sample holds other DNA sequences that translate to the same CDR3. In nucleotides, the CDR3 is TGTGCCAGCAGTCAAGACAGGGGCGAGACCCAGTACTTC. Its translation: CASSQDRGETQYF. V is TRBV7-2 and J is TRBJ2-5; 8 bases agree with TRBD1. With 6 bases clipped from V and 5 bases from J, the junction kept 5 bases outside the gene matches. Looked up from germline, CDR1 is SGHTA and CDR2 is FQGNSA. The CDR3 is made up of 13 amino acids.

This clone was recorded a few times. The V gene is TRBV7-9, the J gene TRBJ2-5; D gene uncertain. Trimming shortened V by 3 bases and J by 2 bases, and 7 bases separated the two germline ends. Germline V gives CDR1 SEHNR, CDR2 FQNEAQ (reference sequence). This CDR3 is 13 amino acids long. The CDR3 reads CASSFPLQETQYF. CDR3 nucleotides: TGTGCCAGCAGCTTCCCTCTTCAAGAGACCCAGTACTTC.

The J gene is TRBJ2-3, the V gene TRBV19; TRBD1 is a possible D gene (6 bases). Trimming pared 6 bases from V and 0 bases from J, leaving 10 bases between. CDR1 is LNHDA, CDR2 SQIVND, per germline (reference sequence). The CDR3 length is 14 residues. CDR3 sequence (DNA): TGTGCCAGTAGGGTCAGGGGAAGCACAGATACGCAGTATTTT. Translated: CASRVRGSTDTQYF.

This clone turned up a few times. The chain recombines TRBV18 with TRBJ2-7; D is perhaps TRBD1 or TRBD2 (5 bases each). Germline V gene sequence: CDR1 KGHSH, CDR2 LQKENI. The V gene lost 5 bases and the J gene lost 3 bases, with 11 bases spanning the gap. The CDR3 length is 13 residues. DNA for the CDR3: TGTGCCAGCTCAGCCGGGACGGACTACGAGCAGTACTTC. Translated, it gives CASSAGTDYEQYF. Using reference TRBV18 and TRBJ2-7 for the parts outside the CDR3, the full variable domain is NAGVMQNPRHLVRRRGQEARLRCSPMKGHSHVYWYRQLPEEGLKFMVYLQKENIIDESGMPKERFSAEFPKEGPSILRIQQVVRGDSAAYFCASSAGTDYEQYFGPGTRLTVT.

This clone was found a few times. V is TRBV6-7 and J is TRBJ1-6; D unresolved. TRBV6-7 is flagged as an ORF with uncertain function. The CDR3 runs 16 residues. Trimming removed 2 bases from V and 0 bases from J, with 8 bases in between. Here the CDR3 reads CASSYEGSSYNSPLHF. The CDR3 DNA sequence: TGTGCCAGCAGTTACGAGGGTAGCTCCTATAATTCACCCCTCCACTTT.

In its sample, this clone was seen a few times. The gene calls are TRBV10-3 and TRBJ2-3, with TRBD2 identical over 12 bases. This CDR3 comprises 17 residues. Per germline, CDR1 ENHRY and CDR2 SYGVKD. V shed 5 bases, J shed 1 base, and the junction held 7 bases outside the gene matches. The CDR3 loop reads CAISKTSGGRGTDTQYF. The CDR3 nucleotides are TGTGCCATCAGTAAGACTAGCGGGGGCCGAGGCACAGATACGCAGTATTTT.

J is TRBJ2-7 and V is TRBV7-2, with 12 bases matching TRBD2. The CDR3 totals 17 residues. Germline values: CDR1 SGHTA, CDR2 FQGNSA. Trimming at V came to 4 bases and at J to 7 bases, leaving 14 bases not matched to a gene. The DNA of the CDR3 is TGTGCCAGCAGCTATGACCGACTAGCGGGAGAACGTGGGGAGCAGTACTTC. Its translation: CASSYDRLAGERGEQYF.